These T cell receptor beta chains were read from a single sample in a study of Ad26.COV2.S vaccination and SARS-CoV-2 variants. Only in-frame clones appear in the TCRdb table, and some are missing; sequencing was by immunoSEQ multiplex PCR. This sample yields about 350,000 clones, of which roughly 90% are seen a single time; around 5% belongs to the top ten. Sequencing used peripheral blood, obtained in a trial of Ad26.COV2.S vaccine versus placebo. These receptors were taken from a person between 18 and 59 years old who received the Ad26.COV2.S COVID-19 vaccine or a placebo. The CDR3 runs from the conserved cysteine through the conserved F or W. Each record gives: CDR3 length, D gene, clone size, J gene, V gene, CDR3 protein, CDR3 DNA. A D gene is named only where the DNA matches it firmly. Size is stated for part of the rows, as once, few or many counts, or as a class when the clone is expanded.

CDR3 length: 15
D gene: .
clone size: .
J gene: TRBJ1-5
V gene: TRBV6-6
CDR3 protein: CASSHFGSSNQPQHF
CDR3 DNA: TGTGCCAGCAGCCACTTCGGGTCGAGCAATCAGCCCCAGCATTTT

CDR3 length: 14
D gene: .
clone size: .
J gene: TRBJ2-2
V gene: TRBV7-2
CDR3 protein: CASSLRRNTGELFF
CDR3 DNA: TGTGCCAGCAGCTTAAGGAGGAACACCGGGGAGCTGTTTTTT

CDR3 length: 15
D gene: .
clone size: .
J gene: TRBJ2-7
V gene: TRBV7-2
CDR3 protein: CASSLSREKLYEQYF
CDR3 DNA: TGTGCCAGCAGCCTGAGCCGGGAGAAACTCTACGAGCAGTACTTC

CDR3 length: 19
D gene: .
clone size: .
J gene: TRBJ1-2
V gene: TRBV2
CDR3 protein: CASSEADEGLDVKSNGYTF
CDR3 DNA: TGTGCCAGCAGTGAAGCGGATGAAGGACTCGACGTCAAGTCTAATGGCTACACCTTC

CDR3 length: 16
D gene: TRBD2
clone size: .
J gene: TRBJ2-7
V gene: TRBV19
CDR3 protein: CASSISGGGGYYEQYF
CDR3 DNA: TGTGCCAGTAGTATTAGCGGGGGCGGTGGTTACTACGAGCAGTACTTC

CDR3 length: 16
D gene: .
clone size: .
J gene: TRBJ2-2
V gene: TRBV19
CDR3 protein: CASSIVDFANTGELFF
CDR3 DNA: TGTGCCAGTAGTATAGTCGATTTCGCGAACACCGGGGAGCTGTTTTTT

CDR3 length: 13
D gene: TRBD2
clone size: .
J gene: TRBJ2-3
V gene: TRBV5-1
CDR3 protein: CASSAGAEGTQYF
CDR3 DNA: TGCGCCAGCAGCGCGGGAGCGGAGGGTACGCAGTATTTT

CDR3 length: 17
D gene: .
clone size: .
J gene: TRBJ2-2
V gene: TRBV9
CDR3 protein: CASSVATPTAVTGELFF
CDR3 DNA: TGTGCCAGCAGCGTAGCAACTCCAACGGCCGTGACCGGGGAGCTGTTTTTT

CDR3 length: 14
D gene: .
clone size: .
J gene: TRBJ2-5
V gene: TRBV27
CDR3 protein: CASSRSQEGGTQYF
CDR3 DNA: TGTGCCAGCAGTCGAAGTCAGGAGGGGGGGACCCAGTACTTC

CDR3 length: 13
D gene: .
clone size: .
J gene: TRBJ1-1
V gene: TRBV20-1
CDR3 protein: CSASRGPNTEAFF
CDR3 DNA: TGCAGTGCTAGTAGAGGTCCGAACACTGAAGCTTTCTTT

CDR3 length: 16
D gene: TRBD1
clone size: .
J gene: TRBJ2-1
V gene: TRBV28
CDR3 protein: CASSSPGQVGNNEQFF
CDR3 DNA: TGTGCCAGCAGTTCCCCGGGACAGGTGGGCAACAATGAGCAGTTCTTC

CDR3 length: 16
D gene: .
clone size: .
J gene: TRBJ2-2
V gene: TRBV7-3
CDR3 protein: CASSLGDGANTGELFF
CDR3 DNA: TGTGCCAGCAGCTTAGGTGACGGGGCGAACACCGGGGAGCTGTTTTTT

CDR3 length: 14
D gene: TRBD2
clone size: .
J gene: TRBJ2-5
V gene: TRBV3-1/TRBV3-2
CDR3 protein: CASSLREVQETQYF
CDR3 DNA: TGTGCCAGCAGCCTCCGGGAGGTACAAGAGACCCAGTACTTC

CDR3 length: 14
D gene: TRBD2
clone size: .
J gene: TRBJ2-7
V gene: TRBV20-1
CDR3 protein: CSASLAGVTYEQYF
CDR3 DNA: TGCAGTGCTAGTCTGGCGGGAGTAACCTACGAGCAGTACTTC

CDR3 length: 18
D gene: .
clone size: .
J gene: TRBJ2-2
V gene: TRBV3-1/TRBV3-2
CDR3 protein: CASSQLIGTISNTGELFF
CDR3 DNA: TGTGCCAGCAGCCAACTTATCGGGACAATCTCGAACACCGGGGAGCTGTTTTTT

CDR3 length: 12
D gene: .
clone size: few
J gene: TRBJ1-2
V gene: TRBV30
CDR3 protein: CAWSVQMYGYTF
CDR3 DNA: TGTGCCTGGAGTGTACAGATGTATGGCTACACCTTC

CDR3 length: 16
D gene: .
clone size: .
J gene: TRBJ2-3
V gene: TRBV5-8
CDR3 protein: CASTPRGPASTDTQYF
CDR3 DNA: TGTGCCAGCACCCCACGTGGGCCGGCCAGCACAGATACGCAGTATTTT

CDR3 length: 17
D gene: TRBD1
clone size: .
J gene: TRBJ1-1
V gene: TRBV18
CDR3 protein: CASSPIHGQGTNTEAFF
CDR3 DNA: TGTGCCAGCTCACCGATACACGGACAGGGGACTAACACTGAAGCTTTCTTT

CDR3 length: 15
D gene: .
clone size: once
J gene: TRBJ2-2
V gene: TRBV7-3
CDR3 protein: CASSLGPSNTGELFF
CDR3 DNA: TGTGCCAGCAGCTTAGGACCTTCCAACACCGGGGAGCTGTTTTTT

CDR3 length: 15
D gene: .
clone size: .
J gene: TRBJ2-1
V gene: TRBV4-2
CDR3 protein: CASSQEMASSREQFF
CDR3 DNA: TGTGCCAGCAGCCAAGAGATGGCTAGTTCAAGGGAGCAGTTCTTC

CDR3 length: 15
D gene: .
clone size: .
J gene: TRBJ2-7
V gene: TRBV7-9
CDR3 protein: CASSFPQGEGYEQYF
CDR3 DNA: TGTGCCAGCAGCTTCCCCCAGGGGGAGGGCTACGAGCAGTACTTC

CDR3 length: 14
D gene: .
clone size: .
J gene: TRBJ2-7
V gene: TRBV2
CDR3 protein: CASSGEGGSYEQYF
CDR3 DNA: TGTGCCAGCAGTGGCGAGGGAGGCTCCTACGAGCAGTACTTC

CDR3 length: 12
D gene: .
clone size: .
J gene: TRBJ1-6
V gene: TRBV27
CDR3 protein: CASSFFNSPLHF
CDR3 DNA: TGTGCCAGCAGTTTCTTTAATTCACCCCTCCACTTT

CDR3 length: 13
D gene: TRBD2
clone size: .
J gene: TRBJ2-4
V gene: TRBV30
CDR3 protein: CAWTSGISDIQYF
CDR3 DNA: TGTGCCTGGACTAGCGGGATATCTGACATTCAGTACTTC

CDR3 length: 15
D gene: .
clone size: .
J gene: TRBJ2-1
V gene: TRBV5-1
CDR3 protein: CASSRSGSDSNEQFF
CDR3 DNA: TGCGCCAGCAGCCGATCCGGATCCGACTCCAATGAGCAGTTCTTC

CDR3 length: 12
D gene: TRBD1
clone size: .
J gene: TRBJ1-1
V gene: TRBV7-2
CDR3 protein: CASSPGQGKAFF
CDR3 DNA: TGTGCCAGCAGCCCTGGACAGGGTAAAGCTTTCTTT

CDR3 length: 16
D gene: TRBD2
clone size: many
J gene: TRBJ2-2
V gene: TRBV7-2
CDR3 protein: CASSFGPSGGTGELFF
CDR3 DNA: TGTGCCAGCAGCTTTGGTCCCAGCGGGGGGACCGGGGAGCTGTTTTTT

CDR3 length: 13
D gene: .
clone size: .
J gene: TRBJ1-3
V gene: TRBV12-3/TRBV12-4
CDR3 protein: CASGRVSGNTIYF
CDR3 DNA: TGTGCCAGCGGAAGGGTTTCTGGAAACACCATATATTTT

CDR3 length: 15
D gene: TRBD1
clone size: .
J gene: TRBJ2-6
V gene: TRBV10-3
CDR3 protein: CATGTGDPGANVLTF
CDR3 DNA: TGTGCCACCGGGACAGGAGACCCTGGGGCCAACGTCCTGACTTTC

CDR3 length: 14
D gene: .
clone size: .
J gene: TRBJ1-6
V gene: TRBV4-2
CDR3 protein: CASSDRGRDSPLHF
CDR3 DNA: TGTGCCAGCAGCGATAGGGGCAGGGATTCACCCCTCCACTTT

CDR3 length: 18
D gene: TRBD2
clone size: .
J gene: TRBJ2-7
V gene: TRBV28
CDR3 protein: CASSPRDLAGIFVYVQYF
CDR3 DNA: TGTGCCAGCAGCCCCAGGGACCTAGCGGGGATTTTCGTTTACGTGCAGTACTTC

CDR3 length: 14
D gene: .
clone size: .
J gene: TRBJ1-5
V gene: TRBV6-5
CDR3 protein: CASVARGRNQPQHF
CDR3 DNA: TGTGCCAGCGTGGCGCGGGGGCGTAATCAGCCCCAGCATTTT

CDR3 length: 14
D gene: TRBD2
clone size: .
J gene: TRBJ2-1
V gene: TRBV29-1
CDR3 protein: CSVARGGAWNEQFF
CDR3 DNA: TGCAGCGTTGCACGCGGGGGGGCCTGGAATGAGCAGTTCTTC

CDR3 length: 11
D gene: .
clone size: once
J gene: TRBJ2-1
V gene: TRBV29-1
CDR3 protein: CSVGFGRMQFF
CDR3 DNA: TGCAGCGTTGGTTTTGGCAGGATGCAGTTCTTC

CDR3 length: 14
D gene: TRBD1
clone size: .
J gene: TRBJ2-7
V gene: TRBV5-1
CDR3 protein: CASSPWTGAYEQYF
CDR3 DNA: TGCGCCAGCAGCCCTTGGACAGGGGCTTACGAGCAGTACTTC